The sequence of this T cell receptor beta chain was determined in a study of T cells in women clearing cervical HPV infection. Study-wide context: Case blood was drawn a median roughly 160 days after lesion detection.

Study-wide findings and caveats: Associations may precede or follow infection; HPV-specific or memory T cells were not isolated.

Note on this clone: Its antigen is still unknown.

The repertoire was sequenced with immunoSEQ multiplex PCR; TCRdb's copy has only in-frame clones and lacks some. The sample table sets out some 20,000 clones. What was sequenced was blood buffy coat. This receptor was taken from a woman aged 18 to 75 with a cervical HPV16 infection that either progressed to CIN3+ or cleared (not recorded which).

Incomplete CDR3 DNA: TGTGCCAGCAGTCCAGGGACTCCCCACGATGAG. As protein: CASSPGTPHDE. The complete CDR3 reads CASSPGTPHDEQFF. The rearrangement uses TRBV25-1 and TRBJ2-1; possibly TRBD2 for D (6 bases). Read sequence stops 3 residues before the CDR3 end, and the germline J gene provides the missing end. V lost 5 bases, J lost 8 bases, and 16 bases lay in between. The CDR3 is made up of 14 amino acids. The germline V gene has CDR1 MGHDK and CDR2 SYGVNS.